The 6 T cell receptor beta chains listed next were all sequenced from one sample in a study of blood T cell repertoires in COVID-19. The assay was immunoSEQ multiplex PCR, and TCRdb's table has in-frame clones only and misses some. The sample lists 15,000 to 20,000 clones; roughly 82% were seen once. Sequencing used peripheral blood. The receptors shown here come from a woman aged 65 to 85 with active COVID-19.

CDR3 sequence reads: CASSTDRGQRNEQFF. Written as DNA, the CDR3 is TGCGCCAGCAGCACGGACAGGGGGCAACGCAATGAGCAGTTCTTC. This chain links TRBV5-1 with TRBJ2-1; 11 bases are a match to TRBD1. Trimming cost V 4 bases and J 6 bases; bases outside gene matches: 6. This CDR3 is built from 15 residues. Germline V gene sequence: CDR1 SGHRS, CDR2 YFSETQ. Combining the CDR3 with reference TRBV5-1 and TRBJ2-1 gives the whole variable domain KAGVTQTPRYLIKTRGQQVTLSCSPISGHRSVSWYQQTPGQGLQFLFEYFSETQRNKGNFPGRFSGRQFSNSRSEMNVSTLELGDSALYLCASSTDRGQRNEQFFGPGTRLTVL.

This chain links TRBV18 with TRBJ2-6, with 10 bases aligning to TRBD1. Germline loops: CDR1 KGHSH, CDR2 LQKENI. This CDR3 has 18 amino acids. Germline trimming cut 2 bases from V and 0 bases from J; bases unmatched to any gene: 4. This chain's CDR3 is CASSPTGTGDSGANVLTF. The CDR3 DNA reads as TGTGCCAGCTCACCAACCGGGACAGGGGACTCTGGGGCCAACGTCCTGACTTTC.

J is TRBJ2-5 and V is TRBV6-5; 12 bases align to TRBD1. This CDR3 region has 15 residues. The trim removed 5 bases at V and 4 bases at J, leaving 5 bases unmatched. CDR1 is MNHEY and CDR2 is SVGAGI in the germline V gene. In DNA, the CDR3 is TGTGCCAGCAGTCGCGGGACAGGGGGCGCAGAGACCCAGTACTTC. It specifies CASSRGTGGAETQYF.

The chain combines TRBV11-3 with TRBJ1-1; D is perhaps TRBD1 (5 bases). The V gene's germline CDR1 is SGHNT and CDR2 YENEEA. This CDR3 is 13 amino acids long. Deletions cut 5 bases from V and 5 bases from J, with 12 bases between. CDR3 coding DNA: TGTGCCAGCAGCCACGGGCAGGGTACTGAAGCTTTCTTT. Translation gives CASSHGQGTEAFF.

The V call is TRBV9, the J call TRBJ2-6, with D hard to call. The CDR3 loop spans 14 amino acids. V was cut by 4 bases and J by 3 bases, with 8 bases left in between. Germline V gene sequence: CDR1 SGDLS, CDR2 YYNGEE. The CDR3 DNA is TGTGCCAGCAGCTACCCGGGTGGGGCCAACGTCCTGACTTTC. Its protein product is CASSYPGGANVLTF.

The V call is TRBV7-2, the J call TRBJ2-7; 11 nucleotides agree with TRBD2. This CDR3 has 15 residues. V lost 5 bases, J lost 7 bases, and 10 bases stayed unmatched. The V gene's germline CDR1 is SGHTA and CDR2 FQGNSA. The CDR3 sequence: CASSPTSGSRNEQYF. For the CDR3, the DNA is TGTGCCAGCAGCCCCACTAGCGGGAGTAGAAATGAGCAGTACTTC.